Each of the 16 T cell receptor beta chains below was sequenced from the same sample in a study of blood T cell repertoires in COVID-19. Produced via immunoSEQ multiplex PCR; TCRdb's table is partial and in-frame only. The sample shows under 30,000 clones, approximately 94% of them seen only once. Sample: peripheral blood. Every receptor here comes from a human donor with active COVID-19. The donor label of this sample is uncertain.

Only one count was recorded for this clone. This sequence joins TRBV23-1 and TRBJ2-3; 8 nucleotides agree with TRBD2. TRBV23-1 is annotated as an ORF whose role is uncertain. The J segment lost 1 base and the V segment lost 7 bases, leaving 7 bases of the junction unmatched. The CDR3 has 15 residues. CDR3 loop: CASTHPGGGTDTQYF. CDR3 sequence (DNA): TGCGCCAGCACCCACCCGGGGGGGGGCACAGATACGCAGTATTTT.

J is TRBJ2-3 and V is TRBV27, with D tentatively TRBD2 (6 bases). Trimming removed 5 bases from V and 4 bases from J, with 16 bases in between. Germline CDR1 and CDR2: MNHEY and SMNVEV (reference sequence). The CDR3 contains 15 residues. CDR3 region: CASSSRGGAADTQYF. In DNA, the CDR3 is TGTGCCAGCAGTAGTCGCGGAGGGGCCGCAGATACGCAGTATTTT.

J is TRBJ1-1 and V is TRBV5-1, with unresolved D. The CDR3 loop spans 13 amino acids. The germline CDR1 and CDR2 sequences are SGHRS and YFSETQ. Trimming cost V 2 bases and J 5 bases, with 10 bases left between them. Here the CDR3 reads CASSFRGGTEAFF. The CDR3 bases are TGCGCCAGCAGCTTCCGGGGAGGAACTGAAGCTTTCTTT.

The chain carries TRBV6-5 and TRBJ1-6, with D tentatively TRBD1 (5 bases). CDR3 size: 14 residues. The germline gives CDR1 MNHEY, CDR2 SVGAGI. Trimming cost V 6 bases and J 8 bases, with 14 bases left between them. CDR3 residues: CASRPEGRYSPLHF. Written as DNA, the CDR3 is TGTGCCAGCAGACCGGAGGGGAGGTATTCACCCCTCCACTTT.

The chain uses TRBV19 and TRBJ2-7, with a weak D call TRBD1 (6 bases). Per the germline V gene, CDR1 is LNHDA and CDR2 is SQIVND (reference sequence). Trimming pared 3 bases from V and 1 base from J, leaving 13 bases between. This CDR3 has 15 amino acids. In DNA form, the CDR3 reads TGTGCCAGTAGTATTCAGGGGTGGGGATCCTACGAGCAGTACTTC. Translated, it gives CASSIQGWGSYEQYF.

The rearrangement joins TRBV7-2 to TRBJ1-1; unclear D gene. There are 15 residues in the CDR3. The V end was cut by 1 base, the J end by 8 bases, with 17 bases between. The germline CDR1 and CDR2 sequences are SGHTA and FQGNSA. This CDR3 reads CASSLVGSRWSEAFF. CDR3 bases: TGTGCCAGCAGCTTAGTTGGCAGTCGATGGTCGGAAGCTTTCTTT.

This chain connects TRBV20-1 to TRBJ2-7; 7 bases line up with TRBD2. Germline V CDR1 and CDR2: DFQATT, SNEGSKA (reference sequence). CDR3 size: 12 residues. V trimming: 3 bases; J trimming: 6 bases; junction bases outside the gene matches: 5. CDR3 sequence reads: CSASREGREQYF. The DNA for the CDR3 is TGCAGTGCTAGTAGGGAGGGCCGCGAGCAGTACTTC.

The chain carries TRBV6-1 and TRBJ2-7, with D unresolved. The germline V gene encodes CDR1 MNHNS and CDR2 SASEGT. The CDR3 has 11 amino acids. V dropped 3 bases and J dropped 2 bases, with 2 bases sitting between them. This chain's CDR3 is CASSDTYEQYF. The CDR3 nucleotides read TGTGCCAGCAGTGATACCTACGAGCAGTACTTC.

This clone appeared a single time. The chain joins TRBV7-9 to TRBJ1-4, with TRBD1 identical over 8 bases. J was trimmed by 8 bases and V by 5 bases; bases with no gene match: 7. The CDR3 has 14 residues. The germline V gene encodes CDR1 SEHNR and CDR2 FQNEAQ (reference sequence). CDR3 bases: TGTGCCAGCAGCCCCGGGACAGGCTTCGAAAAACTGTTTTTT. It codes for CASSPGTGFEKLFF.

This chain uses TRBV18 with TRBJ2-2, with D perhaps TRBD2 (5 bases). Trimming stripped 3 bases from V and 5 bases from J, with 16 bases between. In germline, CDR1 is KGHSH, CDR2 LQKENI. The CDR3 runs 16 residues. The CDR3 reads CASSPNFARDTGELFF. The CDR3 region has the DNA TGTGCCAGCTCACCTAATTTCGCTCGGGATACCGGGGAGCTGTTTTTT.

This clone appeared once. The genes are TRBV7-2 and TRBJ1-1, with TRBD1 identical over 8 bases. CDR3 length: 17 amino acids. CDR1 is SGHTA, CDR2 FQGNSA, per germline. Trimming took 5 bases from V and 2 from J; bases not matched to a gene: 13. CDR3 sequence: CASSQPGQAPRNTEAFF. CDR3 nucleotides: TGTGCCAGCAGCCAGCCGGGACAGGCCCCGAGAAACACTGAAGCTTTCTTT.

In its sample, this clone was seen once. The chain recombines TRBV18 with TRBJ2-1, with D possibly matching TRBD1 (6 bases). The germline gives CDR1 KGHSH, CDR2 LQKENI. The CDR3 covers 13 residues. The V end was cut by 7 bases, the J end by 9 bases, with 16 bases between. CDR3: CASLSAQGLEQFF. Written as DNA, the CDR3 is TGTGCCAGCTTATCAGCCCAGGGGCTTGAGCAGTTCTTC.

The chain carries TRBV12-1 and TRBJ1-5; the table's D call, TRBD1, was not checked against the DNA. TRBV12-1 is a known pseudogene. The CDR3 sequence is 14 residues long. CDR3 amino acids: CATEGTGRNQPQHF. In DNA, the CDR3 is TGTGCCACCGAGGGGACAGGGCGCAATCAGCCCCAGCATTTT.

The chain links TRBV19 to TRBJ1-2, with unresolved D. CDR1 is LNHDA, CDR2 SQIVND, per germline (reference sequence). Trimming took off 3 bases at V and 0 bases at J, with 14 bases between the two ends. The CDR3 extends over 16 amino acids. As DNA, the CDR3 is TGTGCCAGTAGTATTGGAGCGGGCAGCACTAACTATGGCTACACCTTC. Translating it yields CASSIGAGSTNYGYTF.

The CDR3 region is CASSLGVADADTQYF. DNA for the CDR3: TGCGCCAGCAGCTTAGGGGTGGCGGATGCAGATACGCAGTATTTT. The chain recombines TRBV5-1 with TRBJ2-3; tentatively, D is TRBD1 (5 bases). V lost 2 bases to trimming and J lost 4 bases, with 14 bases between them. CDR3 length equals 15 residues. CDR1 is SGHRS, CDR2 YFSETQ, per germline.

J is TRBJ2-4 and V is TRBV5-1, with D possibly being TRBD2 (6 bases). Looked up from germline, CDR1 is SGHRS and CDR2 is YFSETQ. V lost 2 bases, J lost 8 bases, and 11 bases lay in between. This CDR3 contains 13 residues. The CDR3 DNA reads as TGCGCCAGCAGCTTTGGGGGGAAGGACATTCAGTACTTC. Its translation is CASSFGGKDIQYF.